This record concerns one TCR beta chain sequence. Its antigen is currently not known. Base qualities are not recorded, but no much larger clone differs from it by a single base. For CDR1 and CDR2, the germline V gene lists SGHRS and YFSETQ. Trimming takes 4 bases off V and 7 bases off J; junction bases not matched to a gene: 7. The CDR3 numbers 15 residues from cysteine through phenylalanine. Only the CDR3 DNA stays, 45 bases, in frame from base 1. One collaborating source in Seattle enrolled patients during active infection and followed them longitudinally through the course of disease. Each collaborating institution followed its own protocols to collect whole blood in K2EDTA tubes. For TCRbeta analysis, collaborators shipped samples as frozen whole blood, isolated PBMCs, or DNA extracted from either of those sample types. The data are from a study of blood T cell repertoires in COVID-19 (dated by TCRdb to 2020 to 2021). At the level of the whole study: Samples covering the acute and convalescent phases of COVID-19 were provided by collaborators in the United States, Italy and Spain. The samples were drawn from two sources: the first 160 participants of the ongoing ImmuneRACE study, and about 1,300 subjects contributed by 6 global collaborators. A de-identified subject ID, COVID-19 status, age in years and sex were almost always included in the sample metadata. A freely available public database, intended as a resource for researchers studying the immune response to SARS-CoV-2, is where the repertoires were released. The material from the prospective study consisted of cDNA or gDNA derived from T cells, B-cell-depleted T cells, or PBMCs. Deeply sampled blood TCRbeta repertoires from subjects exposed to, actively infected with, or recovered from COVID-19 were included in the dataset. Where available, HLA class I and class II types were obtained from metadata supplied by the sample provider rather than from assay-based typing. Study-level results and caveats: The amount of clinical and demographic metadata varied by source and participant and was provided uncurated.

The immunoSEQ Assay, a bias-controlled multiplex PCR, was used to amplify TCRbeta CDR3 regions from genomic DNA. The original methods were these. Within the assay, amplification of reference gene primers was used to estimate how many nucleated cells each sample contained. To quantify the absolute abundance of each unique TCRbeta CDR3 rearrangement, sequence reads were collapsed and filtered. For each sample, productive Simpson clonality was calculated as the square root of Simpson's diversity index across productive rearrangements. The clones in this table, taken by TCRdb from immuneACCESS, are in-frame only. Not every clone is retained; where verified, under half of the shortfall comes from an unresolved V gene, and the cause of the rest is unknown. For V, J and clone size, that table is used; D and trimming come from the DNA. The sample table records around 260,000 clones; roughly 88% of these occur just once. 10% of the sample lies in the top ten.

The sequenced material came from peripheral blood. This sequence originates from a woman in her sixties or seventies with COVID-19, enrolled during active disease. Recombination linked TRBV5-1 to TRBJ1-6; TRBD1 fits 8 bases in the junction. CDR3 region: CASSTDRVLNSPLHF. In nucleotides, the sequence is TGCGCCAGCAGCACGGACAGGGTCTTGAATTCACCCCTCCACTTT. Full variable domain (CDR3 extended with the reference TRBV5-1 and TRBJ1-6 proteins): KAGVTQTPRYLIKTRGQQVTLSCSPISGHRSVSWYQQTPGQGLQFLFEYFSETQRNKGNFPGRFSGRQFSNSRSEMNVSTLELGDSALYLCASSTDRVLNSPLHFGNGTRLTVT.